Shown below are 18 T cell receptor beta chains from a single sample sequenced in a study of read filtering for tumor transcriptome and immune sequencing (dated by TCRdb to 2020 to 2021). TCRdb lists the instrument as Illumina HiSeq 4000. The Immunoverse kit was used to build TCR libraries from roughly 0.4 ug RNA, with molecular barcoded adaptors covering alpha/delta and beta/gamma chains. The public sequencing data were trimmed at Q25 with fastp and processed into clonotypes with MiXCR by TCRdb, which kept only in-frame beta chains. Here each entry gathers all rows of one CDR3 protein and keeps the most common genes and DNA. In all, the sample holds about 30,000 distinct CDR3 sequences, and around a sixth of those were seen once. 16% of the sample lies in the top ten. The sequencing input was a population of CD138-negative cells sorted from bone marrow. What this sample's cell subset or site label stands for: bone marrow mononuclear cells depleted of CD138+ plasma/myeloma cells by negative magnetic selection. All receptors derive from a donor over 35 with multiple myeloma.

The chain joins TRBV29-1 to TRBJ1-1; possibly TRBD1 for D (6 bases). The length of the CDR3 is 13 residues. Trimming pared 0 bases from V and 7 bases from J, leaving 12 bases between. CDR1 and CDR2 from the germline V gene are SQVTM and ANQGSEA. The CDR3 loop reads CSVEEGAYSEAFF. CDR3 sequence (DNA): TGCAGCGTTGAAGAGGGGGCCTACAGTGAAGCTTTCTTT. Combining the CDR3 with reference TRBV29-1 and TRBJ1-1 gives the whole variable domain SAVISQKPSRDICQRGTSLTIQCQVDSQVTMMFWYRQQPGQSLTLIATANQGSEATYESGFVIDKFPISRPNLTFSTLTVSNMSPEDSSIYLCSVEEGAYSEAFFGQGTRLTVV.

This clonotype occurred many times. The chain combines TRBV10-3 with TRBJ2-3; 14 nucleotides match TRBD2. Germline values: CDR1 ENHRY, CDR2 SYGVKD. This CDR3 comprises 18 residues. The V segment lost 3 bases and the J segment 3 bases; nucleotides outside the gene matches: 8. CDR3 coding DNA: TGTGCCATCAGTGATTCCATGGGGACTAGCGGGAGAACAGATACGCAGTATTTT. Protein: CAISDSMGTSGRTDTQYF.

This clonotype has at least ten counts. The chain recombines TRBV29-1 with TRBJ2-5, with D possibly being TRBD1 (5 bases). The germline V gene encodes CDR1 SQVTM and CDR2 ANQGSEA. Deletions cut 6 bases from V and 4 bases from J, with 15 bases between. The CDR3 runs to 13 residues. For the CDR3, the DNA is TGCAGCGTACAGGTTGTGGCTGGAGAGACCCAGTACTTC. This gives the protein CSVQVVAGETQYF. The entire variable domain, with the rest obtained from reference TRBV29-1 and TRBJ2-5, is as follows: SAVISQKPSRDICQRGTSLTIQCQVDSQVTMMFWYRQQPGQSLTLIATANQGSEATYESGFVIDKFPISRPNLTFSTLTVSNMSPEDSSIYLCSVQVVAGETQYFGPGTRLLVL.

This clonotype was seen at least ten times. The chain carries TRBV6-1 and TRBJ1-1; D gene uncertain. Looked up from germline, CDR1 is MNHNS and CDR2 is SASEGT. Trimming stripped 2 bases from V and 1 base from J, with 8 bases between. This CDR3 contains 14 residues. The CDR3 bases are TGTGCCAGCAGTGAACAGGCGACGAACACTGAAGCTTTCTTT. Encoded protein: CASSEQATNTEAFF.

The chain combines TRBV12-3 or TRBV12-4 with TRBJ2-1; TRBD2 matches at 7 bases. V trimming: 5 bases; J trimming: 3 bases; junction bases outside the gene matches: 7. This CDR3 comprises 15 residues. CDR3: CASSGAGVGYNEQFF. CDR3 nucleotide sequence: TGTGCCAGCAGTGGCGCGGGAGTCGGCTACAATGAGCAGTTCTTC.

This clonotype was seen more than once but under ten times. This chain connects TRBV20-1 to TRBJ1-3; D not resolved. Trimming removed 2 bases at V and 3 bases at J, with 8 bases between. Germline V gene lookup returns CDR1 DFQATT and CDR2 SNEGSKA (reference sequence). The CDR3 has 13 amino acids. This CDR3 is CSARPPDGNTIYF. For the CDR3, the DNA is TGCAGTGCTAGACCCCCTGATGGAAACACCATATATTTT.

V and J are TRBV28 and TRBJ1-2; D remains unclear. Deletions cut 3 bases from V and 2 bases from J, with 10 bases between. CDR1 and CDR2 (germline): MDHEN, SYDVKM. The CDR3 has 14 residues. In DNA, the CDR3 is TGTGCCAGCAGTTTGGGCGGAATAAACTATGGCTACACCTTC. Encoded protein: CASSLGGINYGYTF.

At least ten counts were recorded for this clonotype. The genes are TRBV19 and TRBJ1-4, with D unresolved. The germline V gene has CDR1 LNHDA and CDR2 SQIVND (reference sequence). V was shortened by 6 bases and J by 5 bases, with 10 bases between the two germline ends. The CDR3 loop spans 13 amino acids. In DNA, the CDR3 is TGTGCCAGTAGCACCGTTTCGAATGAAAAACTGTTTTTT. It is translated as CASSTVSNEKLFF.

This clonotype was seen ten or more times. This chain connects TRBV19 to TRBJ1-1; TRBD1 matches 8 bases. V gave up 2 bases and J gave up 5 bases; unmatched junction bases: 4. CDR3 length: 14 amino acids. Germline V CDR1 and CDR2: LNHDA, SQIVND (reference sequence). The CDR3 DNA reads as TGTGCCAGTAGTATACAGGGGGCTCGGACTGAAGCTTTCTTT. It translates to CASSIQGARTEAFF.

This CDR3 reads CASSPGQVNTGELFF. CDR3 DNA sequence: TGCGCCAGCAGCCCGGGACAGGTTAACACCGGGGAGCTGTTTTTT. This sequence joins TRBV5-1 and TRBJ2-2; 8 bases map to TRBD1. Germline V lookup: CDR1 SGHRS, CDR2 YFSETQ. This CDR3 has 15 residues. V shed 4 bases and J 2 bases; nucleotides not matched to a gene: 4. The full variable domain, with the rest looked up from reference TRBV5-1 and TRBJ2-2, is KAGVTQTPRYLIKTRGQQVTLSCSPISGHRSVSWYQQTPGQGLQFLFEYFSETQRNKGNFPGRFSGRQFSNSRSEMNVSTLELGDSALYLCASSPGQVNTGELFFGEGSRLTVL.

Many counts were recorded for this clonotype. The chain recombines TRBV29-1 with TRBJ2-3; no reliable D call. Trimming cost V 3 bases and J 5 bases, with 3 bases left between them. The germline V gene encodes CDR1 SQVTM and CDR2 ANQGSEA. The CDR3 is made up of 10 amino acids. CDR3 sequence (DNA): TGCAGCGTTGACGAAGATACGCAGTATTTT. This sequence encodes CSVDEDTQYF.

The sample holds many counts of this clonotype. The genes are TRBV6-5 and TRBJ2-1; possible D gene TRBD1, 6 bases. The CDR3 runs to 15 residues. CDR1 is MNHEY and CDR2 is SVGAGI in the germline V gene. V gave up 4 bases and J gave up 8 bases, with 18 bases separating them. CDR3 sequence: CASSSGPEGVDEQFF. In DNA form, the CDR3 reads TGTGCCAGCAGTTCGGGCCCCGAGGGGGTCGATGAGCAGTTCTTC.

This clonotype was detected only once. This sequence joins TRBV24-1 and TRBJ1-4; D ambiguous. The V end was cut by 7 bases, the J end by 8 bases, with 19 bases between. CDR1 is KGHDR, CDR2 SFDVKD, per germline. The CDR3 sequence is 15 residues long. The chain's CDR3 is CATSRPPWEDEKLFF. As DNA, the CDR3 is TGTGCCACCAGCCGACCGCCCTGGGAGGACGAAAAACTGTTTTTT.

This clonotype has ten or more counts. The chain recombines TRBV7-3 with TRBJ2-3; the match to TRBD2 covers 12 bases. The CDR3 consists of 16 residues. Germline assignment: CDR1 SGHTA and CDR2 FQGTGA. V lost 5 bases to trimming and J lost 5 bases; unmatched junction nucleotides: 8. The CDR3 DNA reads TGTGCCAGCAGCACTTCTAGCGGGGGGGTGGGAGATACGCAGTATTTT. This codes for CASSTSSGGVGDTQYF.

Concerning this clonotype itself: The junction differs from germline at one of its ends, possibly a read error. The chain is built from TRBV9 and TRBJ2-2; no definite D call. Germline assignment: CDR1 SGDLS and CDR2 YYNGEE. CDR3 size: 16 residues. CDR3 bases: TGTGCCTGCAGCGTTAACACCCGGAGCAACACCGGGGAGCTGTTTTTT. Translating it yields CACSVNTRSNTGELFF. The whole variable domain, filled in from reference TRBV9 and TRBJ2-2, reads DSGVTQTPKHLITATGQRVTLRCSPRSGDLSVYWYQQSLDQGLQFLIQYYNGEERAKGNILERFSAQQFPDLHSELNLSSLELGDSALYFCACSVNTRSNTGELFFGEGSRLTVL.

In this sample, this clonotype turned up many times. The V call is TRBV7-3, the J call TRBJ2-5; the match to TRBD2 covers 10 bases. The junction had 15 bases not matched to a gene; V was cut back by 2 bases and J by 3 bases. Germline V gene lookup returns CDR1 SGHTA and CDR2 FQGTGA. The CDR3 loop spans 19 amino acids. CDR3: CASSLAAPVAGGREETQYF. CDR3 in DNA: TGTGCCAGCAGCTTAGCCGCCCCGGTAGCGGGGGGCCGGGAAGAGACCCAGTACTTC.

This clonotype was picked up one time. A read error may produce the germline difference seen at one junction end. The genes are TRBV7-9 and TRBJ2-6; D possibly matches TRBD1 or TRBD2 (5 bases each). The germline CDR1 and CDR2 sequences are SEHNR and FQNEAQ (reference sequence). The CDR3 sequence is 13 residues long. CDR3 residues: CASGWGTGHVRTF. Written as DNA, the CDR3 is TGTGCCAGCGGCTGGGGGACGGGCCACGTCCGGACTTTC.

As concerns this clonotype: This may be a read error: a much more frequent sequence differs by one nucleotide. The CDR3 coding sequence is TGCAGTGCTATTGGCAGGGGGGGTGCGGGATATCGGGAGCAGTACTTC. Amino acids: CSAIGRGGAGYREQYF. V is TRBV20-1 and J is TRBJ2-7; D possibly uses TRBD1 or TRBD2 (7 bases each). Per germline, CDR1 DFQATT and CDR2 SNEGSKA (reference sequence). The CDR3 totals 16 residues. V was cut by 4 bases and J by 7 bases, with 26 bases left in between.